The present entry profiles one TCR beta chain with its context. Antigen unknown. Unstimulated regulatory T cells (CD4+CD25+CD127-), CD4+CD25- non-regulatory cells, CD4 and CD8 cells were FACS-sorted from thawed PBMCs. Between the trimmed V and J ends, which lost 6 bases and 2 bases, there was a span of 6 bases. The CDR3 has 11 residues. Germline CDR1 reads DFQATT; CDR2 reads SNEGSKA (reference sequence). This record belongs to a study of Tregs in tolerant kidney transplant recipients. General observations from the study: The most relevant donor-specific Treg TCRbeta repertoire apparently came from expansion with activated donor B cells. In tolerant patients, donor-specific Tregs outgrew total Tregs, suggesting antigen-driven expansion.

TCRdb keeps only in-frame clones here, not all; method: immunoSEQ multiplex PCR. The sample records 50,000 to 85,000 clones, 80% to 95% being singletons. The receptor was derived from a human donor who received a combined kidney and bone marrow transplant. V is TRBV20-1 and J is TRBJ2-3; D is undetermined. The input for sequencing was CD8+ T cells from blood, taken before the transplant. The CDR3 DNA sequence: TGCAGTGCCACTTACACAGATACGCAGTATTTT. It yields the protein CSATYTDTQYF.